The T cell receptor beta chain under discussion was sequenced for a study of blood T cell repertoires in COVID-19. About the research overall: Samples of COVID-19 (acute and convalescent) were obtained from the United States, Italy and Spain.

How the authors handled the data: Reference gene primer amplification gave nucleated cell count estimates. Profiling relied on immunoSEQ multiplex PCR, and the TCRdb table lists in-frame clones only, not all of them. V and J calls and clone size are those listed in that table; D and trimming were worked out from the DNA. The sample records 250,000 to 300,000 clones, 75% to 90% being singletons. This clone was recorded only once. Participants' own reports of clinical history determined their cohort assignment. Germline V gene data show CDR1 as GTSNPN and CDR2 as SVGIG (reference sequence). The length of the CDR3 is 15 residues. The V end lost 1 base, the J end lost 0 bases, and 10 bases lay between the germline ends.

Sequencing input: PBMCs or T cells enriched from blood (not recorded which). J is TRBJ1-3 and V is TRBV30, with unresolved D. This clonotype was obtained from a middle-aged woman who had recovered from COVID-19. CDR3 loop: CAWSDINSSGNTIYF. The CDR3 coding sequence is TGTGCCTGGAGTGATATTAACTCCTCTGGAAACACCATATATTTT.